This entry concerns a single T cell receptor (beta chain). Its antigen is undetermined. The entry originates in a study of cytomegalovirus exposure and HLA in healthy donors. About the study: In a previous analysis, around 110 million unique TCR beta sequences were found from about 190 million T cells. Whole-study findings and limits: Data from an earlier analysis indicated that most TCR beta V segments were productive either about 90% or about 30% of the time. Looking again later, the authors saw that most CMV-associated TCR beta chains seemed HLA-restricted.

Use of 60 Vbeta and 13 Jbeta primers characterized the PCR. The table came from immunoSEQ multiplex PCR; TCRdb's copy has only in-frame clones and leaves some out. The table has 100,000 to 150,000 clones, roughly four fifths seen once. This CDR3 region has 13 residues. Trimming left V 6 bases short and J 0 bases short, with 6 bases between. In germline, CDR1 is SGHAT, CDR2 FQDESV (reference sequence). Sequenced input: PBMCs. The receptor was isolated from a man aged 18 to 30 in good health and CMV-seronegative. The V call is TRBV11-1, the J call TRBJ2-1, with D possibly matching TRBD1 (5 bases). The CDR3 reads CASRGPSYNEQFF. DNA of the CDR3: TGTGCCAGCAGGGGGCCCTCCTACAATGAGCAGTTCTTC.